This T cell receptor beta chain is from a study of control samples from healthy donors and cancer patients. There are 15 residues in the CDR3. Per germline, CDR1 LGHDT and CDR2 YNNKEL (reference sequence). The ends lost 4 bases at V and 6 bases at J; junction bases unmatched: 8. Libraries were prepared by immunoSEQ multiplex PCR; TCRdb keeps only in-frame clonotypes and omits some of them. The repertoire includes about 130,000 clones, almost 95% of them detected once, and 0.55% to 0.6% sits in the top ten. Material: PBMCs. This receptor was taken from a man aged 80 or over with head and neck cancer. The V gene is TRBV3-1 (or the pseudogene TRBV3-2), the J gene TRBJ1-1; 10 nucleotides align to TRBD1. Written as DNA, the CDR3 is TGTGCCAGCAGCCTAGGGACAGGGGCCATGGCTGAAGCTTTCTTT. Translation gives CASSLGTGAMAEAFF.